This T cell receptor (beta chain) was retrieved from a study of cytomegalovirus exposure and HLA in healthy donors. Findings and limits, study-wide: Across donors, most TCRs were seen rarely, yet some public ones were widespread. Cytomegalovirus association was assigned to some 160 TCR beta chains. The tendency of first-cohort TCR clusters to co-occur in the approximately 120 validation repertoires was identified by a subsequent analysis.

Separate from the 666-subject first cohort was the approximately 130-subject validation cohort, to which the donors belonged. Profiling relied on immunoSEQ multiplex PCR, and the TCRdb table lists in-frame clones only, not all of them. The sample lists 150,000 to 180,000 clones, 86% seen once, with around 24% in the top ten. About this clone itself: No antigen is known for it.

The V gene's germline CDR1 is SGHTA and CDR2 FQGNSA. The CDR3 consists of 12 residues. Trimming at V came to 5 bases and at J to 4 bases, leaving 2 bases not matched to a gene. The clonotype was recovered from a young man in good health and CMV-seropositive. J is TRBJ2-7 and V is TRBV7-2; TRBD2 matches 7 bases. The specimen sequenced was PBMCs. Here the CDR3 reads CASSPAGYEQYF. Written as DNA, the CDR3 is TGTGCCAGCAGCCCAGCGGGGTACGAGCAGTACTTC.